Listed below are T cell receptor beta chains from one sample, sequenced in a study of T-cell reconstitution after alpha-beta-depleted transplantation in children. TCRdb passed the PCR reads through MiXCR, listing each CDR3 protein once. The table includes over 550,000 distinct CDR3 sequences, roughly 10% detected once. The sample was PBMCs from the stem cell graft donor, taken from the stem cell graft. The receptors were gathered from a human donor who donated a stem cell graft to a child with acute myeloid leukemia. Each CDR3 is given with its conserved first and last residue. D genes are given only for firm matches. For some rows the clone size is stated as once, few or many, or as a class when expanded; others skip it.

>TRBV7-3|TRBJ2-3|many|-
CASSFRGHTDTQYF
TGTGCCAGCAGCTTCAGGGGTCACACAGATACGCAGTATTTT
>TRBV28|TRBJ1-3|few|-
CASIPHSGNTIYF
TGTGCCAGCATCCCTCACTCTGGAAACACCATATATTTT
>TRBV7-9|TRBJ1-6|-|TRBD1
CASSRWGQGARNSPLHF
TGTGCCAGCAGCCGCTGGGGACAGGGGGCCCGTAATTCACCCCTCCACTTT
>TRBV4-3|TRBJ1-1|few|-
CASSQDPRDTEAFF
TGCGCCAGCAGCCAAGATCCGAGGGACACTGAAGCTTTCTTT
>TRBV20-1|TRBJ1-5|-|TRBD1
CSATTGANSNQPQHF
TGCAGTGCTACCACAGGGGCAAATAGCAATCAGCCCCAGCATTTT
>TRBV14|TRBJ2-3|-|TRBD1
CASSQDWGTDTDTQYF
TGTGCCAGCAGCCAAGATTGGGGGACAGATACAGATACGCAGTATTTT
>TRBV20-1|TRBJ2-3|many|-
CSANVASGTDTQYF
TGCAGTGCTAATGTCGCTTCGGGCACAGATACGCAGTATTTT
>TRBV6-1|TRBJ1-2|few|-
CASSEAFGMGYTF
TGTGCCAGCAGTGAAGCATTCGGGATGGGCTACACCTTC
>TRBV6-6|TRBJ1-1|few|-
CASSHRVEAFF
TGTGCCAGCAGTCACAGGGTTGAAGCTTTCTTT
>TRBV12-3/TRBV12-4|TRBJ2-5|few|TRBD1
CASSLGTEETQYF
TGTGCCAGCAGCCTTGGGACAGAAGAGACCCAGTACTTC
>TRBV20-1|TRBJ1-4|-|-
CSARIRETATNEKLFF
TGCAGTGCTCGTATAAGAGAGACTGCAACTAATGAAAAACTGTTTTTT
>TRBV5-1|TRBJ2-2|-|-
CASNPGASGELFF
TGCGCCAGCAACCCGGGGGCGAGCGGGGAGCTGTTTTTT
>TRBV20-1|TRBJ2-1|-|-
CSARGDGAISSYNEQFF
TGCAGTGCTAGGGGGGATGGGGCTATCAGCTCCTACAATGAGCAGTTCTTC
>TRBV7-6|TRBJ2-1|-|-
CASSLAGIVNEQFF
TGTGCCAGCAGCTTAGCCGGGATCGTCAATGAGCAGTTCTTC
>TRBV11-1|TRBJ2-7|-|TRBD1
CASSDWTGSYEQYF
TGTGCCAGCAGCGACTGGACAGGGTCCTACGAGCAGTACTTC
>TRBV7-8|TRBJ1-2|-|TRBD1
CASSLRQGHYGYTF
TGTGCCAGCAGCTTAAGACAGGGCCACTATGGCTACACCTTC
>TRBV5-1|TRBJ2-7|few|-
CASSLEPQGATQYF
TGCGCCAGCAGCTTGGAGCCCCAGGGAGCTACGCAGTACTTC
>TRBV20-1|TRBJ2-7|many|-
CSAPGPNGDYEQYF
TGCAGTGCCCCCGGTCCGAACGGGGATTACGAGCAGTACTTC
>TRBV11-2|TRBJ2-1|many|-
CASSQRRSNEQFF
TGTGCCAGCAGCCAACGACGAAGCAATGAGCAGTTCTTC
>TRBV9|TRBJ2-3|few|-
CASSKVTRQEDTQYF
TGTGCCAGCAGTAAGGTGACCAGGCAGGAGGATACGCAGTATTTT
>TRBV6-1|TRBJ1-6|few|TRBD1
CASSDMDRGPSPLHF
TGTGCCAGCAGTGATATGGACAGGGGGCCTTCACCCCTCCACTTT
>TRBV6-5|TRBJ2-1|few|-
CASSPTTDEQFF
TGTGCCAGCAGCCCGACGACAGATGAGCAGTTCTTC
>TRBV12-3/TRBV12-4|TRBJ2-3|-|-
CASSLALGGGTDTQYF
TGTGCCAGCAGTTTAGCGCTGGGGGGAGGCACAGATACGCAGTATTTT
>TRBV27|TRBJ2-4|many|-
CASSPQWGIQYF
TGTGCCAGCAGCCCACAATGGGGCATTCAGTACTTC
>TRBV6-5|TRBJ2-1|many|-
CASSYVPADYNEQFF
TGTGCCAGCAGTTACGTGCCAGCGGACTACAATGAGCAGTTCTTC
>TRBV7-8|TRBJ1-6|-|-
CASSLASLYNSPLHF
TGTGCCAGCAGCTTAGCCAGCCTTTATAATTCACCCCTCCACTTT
>TRBV10-3|TRBJ2-7|many|-
CAISGDYEQYF
TGTGCCATCAGTGGAGACTACGAGCAGTACTTC
>TRBV7-9|TRBJ2-1|-|-
CASSSRASSYNEQFF
TGTGCCAGCAGCTCTCGGGCAAGCTCCTACAATGAGCAGTTCTTC
>TRBV7-2|TRBJ2-2|many|-
CASSLEQSNTGELFF
TGTGCCAGCAGCTTAGAACAGTCGAACACCGGGGAGCTGTTTTTT
>TRBV13|TRBJ2-7|many|TRBD2
CASSQGGLAYEQYF
TGTGCCAGCAGCCAAGGGGGACTAGCCTACGAGCAGTACTTC
>TRBV15|TRBJ2-7|-|-
CATSRAQDPLPEQYF
TGTGCCACCAGCAGAGCCCAGGACCCCCTGCCCGAGCAGTACTTC
>TRBV25-1|TRBJ1-6|many|-
CASLESLGRPLHF
TGTGCCAGCCTGGAGAGCCTCGGGAGGCCCCTCCACTTT
>TRBV4-1|TRBJ2-2|few|TRBD2
CASSPRPLAGDARDTGELFF
TGCGCCAGCAGCCCCCGTCCTCTAGCGGGAGATGCGAGAGACACCGGGGAGCTGTTTTTT
>TRBV12-3/TRBV12-4|TRBJ2-5|-|TRBD2
CASSLVGTSGLTQYF
TGTGCCAGCAGTTTAGTCGGGACTAGCGGCTTAACCCAGTACTTC
>TRBV20-1|TRBJ2-1|many|-
CSARLGPKNEQFF
TGCAGTGCTAGATTAGGGCCGAAGAATGAGCAGTTCTTC
>TRBV7-9|TRBJ1-6|many|-
CASSFGRANSPLHF
TGTGCCAGCAGCTTCGGCAGGGCTAATTCACCCCTCCACTTT
>TRBV20-1|TRBJ1-3|many|-
CSAPGPPSGNTIYF
TGCAGTGCTCCAGGGCCCCCCTCTGGAAACACCATATATTTT
>TRBV9|TRBJ2-5|-|TRBD1
CASSPNRGQGLRETQETQYF
TGTGCCAGCAGCCCAAACCGAGGACAGGGGCTGCGGGAGACCCAAGAGACCCAGTACTTC
>TRBV7-9|TRBJ2-7|few|-
CASSTGFGIYEQYF
TGTGCCAGCAGCACAGGGTTCGGGATTTACGAGCAGTACTTC
>TRBV6-2/TRBV6-3|TRBJ2-1|few|-
CASTRATRNEQFF
TGTGCCAGCACTCGAGCAACCCGCAATGAGCAGTTCTTC
>TRBV5-1|TRBJ2-5|many|-
CASSLDGTSQETQYF
TGCGCCAGCAGCCTGGACGGGACAAGTCAAGAGACCCAGTACTTC